This T cell receptor beta chain was identified in a study of identical twins. The CDR3 totals 14 residues. Germline V gene lookup returns CDR1 DFQATT and CDR2 SNEGSKA (reference sequence). TCRdb redid the calling of the 5' RACE reads with MiXCR, one entry per CDR3 protein. Here the sample spans some 630,000 distinct CDR3 sequences, about 7% being singletons. As concerns this clonotype: This may come from a read error, since a much larger clone is one base off.

These data are also associated with another study on yellow fever vaccine responses in identical twins.

Sample: PBMCs. The rearrangement joins TRBV20-1 to TRBJ2-3, with 10 bases matching TRBD2. The receptor was isolated from a young woman in good health. This CDR3 reads CSATLAGIADMQYF. The CDR3 DNA is TGCAGTGCTACACTAGCGGGGATCGCAGATATGCAGTATTTT.